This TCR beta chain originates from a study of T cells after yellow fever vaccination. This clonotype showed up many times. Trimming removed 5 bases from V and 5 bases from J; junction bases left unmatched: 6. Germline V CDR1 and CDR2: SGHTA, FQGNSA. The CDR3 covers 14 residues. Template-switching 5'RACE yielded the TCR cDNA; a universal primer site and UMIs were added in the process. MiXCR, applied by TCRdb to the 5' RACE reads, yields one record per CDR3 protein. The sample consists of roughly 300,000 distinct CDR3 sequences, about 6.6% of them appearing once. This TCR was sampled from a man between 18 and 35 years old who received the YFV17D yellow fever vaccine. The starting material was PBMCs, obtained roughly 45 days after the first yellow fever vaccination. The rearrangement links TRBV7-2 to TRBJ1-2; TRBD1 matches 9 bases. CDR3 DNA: TGTGCCAGCAGCCCAAGGGGACAGGGATATGGCTACACCTTC. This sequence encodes CASSPRGQGYGYTF.